This passage covers 23 T cell receptor beta chains from one sample sequenced in a study of T cells in Graves' hyperthyroidism and ophthalmopathy. The TCR beta CDR3 regions underwent amplification using RNA transcripts as the source. First-round RT-PCR targeting the TCR CDR3 was performed with the HTBI primer set. TCRdb re-called the multiplex PCR reads with MiXCR, one entry per CDR3 protein. The table includes 450,000 to 550,000 distinct CDR3 sequences, around 24% detected once. The sequencing sample was made of blood. Every receptor here comes from a woman aged 30 to 39 with Graves' ophthalmopathy.

In this sample, this clonotype turned up many times. This chain joins TRBV5-1 and TRBJ1-1; 8 bases are a match to TRBD1. Germline V gene data show CDR1 as SGHRS and CDR2 as YFSETQ. Trimming at V came to 4 bases and at J to 0 bases, leaving 11 bases not matched to a gene. This CDR3 has 17 residues. DNA for the CDR3: TGCGCCAGCAGCGCCATCGACAGGGGTTGGTTGAACACTGAAGCTTTCTTT. Its protein is CASSAIDRGWLNTEAFF.

This clonotype showed up many times. The gene calls are TRBV10-2 and TRBJ2-7; D gene ambiguous. CDR1 and CDR2 from the germline V gene are WSHSY and SAAADI. V was shortened by 3 bases and J by 0 bases, with 12 bases between the two germline ends. The CDR3 is 15 amino acids. CDR3 region: CASSERISASYEQYF. The CDR3 DNA is TGCGCCAGCAGTGAAAGGATTTCCGCCTCCTACGAGCAGTACTTC.

This clonotype was detected many times. This chain links TRBV12-3 or TRBV12-4 with TRBJ1-2; D uncertain. The CDR3 runs to 13 residues. V lost 3 bases, J lost 4 bases, and 9 bases lay in between. Written as DNA, the CDR3 is TGTGCCAGCAGTTTCCAACACATCTATGGCTACACCTTC. Amino acids: CASSFQHIYGYTF.

This chain uses TRBV27 with TRBJ2-7; TRBD1 matches 9 bases. This CDR3 has 14 residues. V was pared by 4 bases and J by 6 bases, with 7 bases of the junction left unmatched. Germline-derived CDR1 and CDR2 are MNHEY and SMNVEV (reference sequence). The CDR3 sequence: CASSSGQGRTEQYF. The CDR3 nucleotides are TGTGCCAGCAGTTCCGGACAGGGGCGGACCGAGCAGTACTTC.

This clonotype was counted ten times or more. The CDR3 spells CASRTSTQETQYF. CDR3 DNA: TGTGCCAGCAGAACATCTACCCAAGAGACCCAGTACTTC. The chain uses TRBV6-2 or TRBV6-3 and TRBJ2-5; D is ambiguous. The CDR3 is 13 residues long. V was cut by 6 bases and J by 1 base, with 9 bases left in between. Germline CDR1 and CDR2: MNHEY and SVGEGT.

This clonotype was counted between two and nine times. CDR3 DNA sequence: TGTGCCAGCAGCTTAGCCCCTGACAGATATAACGATGATGGCTACACCTTC. This sequence encodes CASSLAPDRYNDDGYTF. The J gene is TRBJ1-2, the V gene TRBV13, with D possibly matching TRBD1 (5 bases). The CDR3 consists of 17 residues. V was pared by 1 base and J by 6 bases, with 21 bases between. CDR1 and CDR2 from the germline V gene are PRHDT and FYEKMQ (reference sequence).

Many counts were recorded for this clonotype. The chain recombines TRBV7-2 with TRBJ2-7; TRBD1 might be the D (5 bases). The V end was cut by 5 bases, the J end by 5 bases, with 13 bases between. The CDR3 covers 13 residues. Per germline, CDR1 SGHTA and CDR2 FQGNSA. The CDR3 DNA follows: TGTGCCAGCAGCATCACGGAAGGGGACGAGCAGTACTTC. Protein product: CASSITEGDEQYF.

The V gene is TRBV6-5, the J gene TRBJ2-7, with 9 bases matching TRBD1. The CDR3 has 15 residues. Germline values: CDR1 MNHEY, CDR2 SVGAGI. The V and J ends lost 2 bases and 7 bases, in that order; junction bases with no gene match: 9. The CDR3 coding sequence is TGTGCCAGCAGTTACGCCGGGGACAGGGTGGGAGAGCAGTACTTC. It yields the protein CASSYAGDRVGEQYF.

This clonotype came up a few times. The chain uses TRBV29-1 and TRBJ2-3; the D gene is possibly TRBD1 (6 bases). V gave up 3 bases and J gave up 4 bases, with 8 bases separating them. There are 12 residues in the CDR3. Germline-derived CDR1 and CDR2 are SQVTM and ANQGSEA. This chain's CDR3 is CSVEDSPDTQYF. Written as DNA, the CDR3 is TGCAGCGTTGAGGACAGTCCAGATACGCAGTATTTT.

V is TRBV28 and J is TRBJ1-2; no clear D. The V gene lost 3 bases and the J gene lost 5 bases, with 10 bases spanning the gap. CDR1 and CDR2 (germline): MDHEN, SYDVKM. CDR3 length: 13 amino acids. The CDR3 bases are TGTGCCAGCAGTTTGGTAGGAGAATATGGCTACACCTTC. The encoded protein is CASSLVGEYGYTF.

Ten or more counts support this clonotype. The chain is built from TRBV2 and TRBJ1-1; D not certain. This CDR3 has 14 amino acids. V lost 10 bases and J lost 5, with 20 bases in between. Germline values: CDR1 SNHLY, CDR2 FYNNEI. CDR3 residues: CANPPGVVVTEAFF. CDR3 DNA sequence: TGTGCCAACCCCCCGGGTGTGGTTGTGACTGAAGCTTTCTTT.

This clonotype was found a few times. The CDR3 reads CAINSGRDYEQYF. The CDR3, as DNA: TGTGCCATCAATAGCGGGAGGGACTACGAGCAGTACTTC. The V gene is TRBV10-3, the J gene TRBJ2-7, with 11 bases matching TRBD2. The CDR3 contains 13 residues. Germline CDR1 ENHRY, CDR2 SYGVKD. V was clipped by 7 bases and J by 3 bases; unmatched bases: 2.

The V and J genes are TRBV7-3 and TRBJ2-6; no reliable D call. The germline V gene has CDR1 SGHTA and CDR2 FQGTGA. Trimming took 5 bases from V and 0 from J, leaving 5 bases between them. The CDR3 spans 14 residues. The CDR3 DNA sequence: TGTGCCAGCAGCCTTAACTCTGGGGCCAACGTCCTGACTTTC. Translating it yields CASSLNSGANVLTF.

This clonotype was seen a few times. The CDR3 region has the DNA TGTGCCAGCAGAGGTAGCGGGAGCCAAAACATTCAGTACTTC. Translated, it gives CASRGSGSQNIQYF. This chain joins TRBV28 and TRBJ2-4; 9 bases align to TRBD2. The V and J ends lost 6 bases and 5 bases, in that order; junction bases with no gene match: 5. Germline CDR1 is MDHEN and CDR2 is SYDVKM. The CDR3 covers 14 residues.

This sequence joins TRBV25-1 and TRBJ1-1, with 12 nucleotides matching TRBD1. Germline V gives CDR1 MGHDK, CDR2 SYGVNS. This CDR3 has 19 residues. The trim removed 7 bases at V and 1 base at J, leaving 16 bases unmatched. CDR3 bases: TGTGCCAGCACCAACGCGTCGGGACAGGGGGCTTTAGGGAACACTGAAGCTTTCTTT. Amino acids: CASTNASGQGALGNTEAFF.

This clonotype was counted ten times or more. This sequence joins TRBV30 and TRBJ1-2, with a tentative D call TRBD1 (5 bases). This CDR3 has 13 residues. Trimming stripped 5 bases from V and 8 bases from J, with 18 bases between. CDR1 GTSNPN and CDR2 SVGIG come from the germline V gene (reference sequence). The CDR3 here is CAWARQPAGGYTF. Written as DNA, the CDR3 is TGTGCCTGGGCCCGACAGCCGGCGGGGGGCTACACCTTC. The full variable domain, with the rest looked up from reference TRBV30 and TRBJ1-2, is SQTIHQWPATLVQPVGSPLSLECTVEGTSNPNLYWYRQAAGRGLQLLFYSVGIGQISSEVPQNLSASRPQDRQFILSSKKLLLSDSGFYLCAWARQPAGGYTFGSGTRLTVV.

The table lists this clonotype with a few counts. V and J are TRBV5-1 and TRBJ2-5; no clear D. Germline V gives CDR1 SGHRS, CDR2 YFSETQ. Trimming took off 1 base at V and 1 base at J, with 14 bases between the two ends. The CDR3 contains 16 residues. CDR3 nucleotides: TGCGCCAGCAGCTTGCGGCAAATGACGGCCCAAGAGACCCAGTACTTC. Protein product: CASSLRQMTAQETQYF.

This clonotype was seen ten or more times. The chain combines TRBV7-6 with TRBJ2-7, with TRBD1 identical over 7 bases. Germline loops: CDR1 SGHVS, CDR2 FNYEAQ. V dropped 1 base and J dropped 3; count of bases not matched to a gene: 6. This CDR3 contains 15 residues. Here the CDR3 reads CASSLGGTAIYEQYF. The CDR3 region has the DNA TGTGCCAGCAGCTTAGGTGGGACAGCGATCTACGAGCAGTACTTC.

Points on this clonotype: The junction does not match germline at one end; this may be a read error. V is TRBV6-2 or TRBV6-3 and J is TRBJ2-2, with TRBD2 matching 12 bases. The germline gives CDR1 MNHEY, CDR2 SVGEGT. The CDR3 consists of 20 residues. The CDR3 DNA reads TGTGCCAGCAGTCACTCGTTAGGACTAGCGGGAAGAACTAACACCGGGGAGCTGTTTTTT. Protein product: CASSHSLGLAGRTNTGELFF.

Ten or more counts support this clonotype. The V and J genes are TRBV29-1 and TRBJ2-7; D remains unclear. Trimming cost V 7 bases and J 0 bases, with 13 bases left between them. CDR3 length: 13 residues. Per the germline V gene, CDR1 is SQVTM and CDR2 is ANQGSEA. CDR3 nucleotide sequence: TGCAGCGGCGTCGGCCATAGCTCCTACGAGCAGTACTTC. It is translated as CSGVGHSSYEQYF.

As for this clonotype: Germline is not matched at one junction end, which may reflect a read error. The chain links TRBV12-3 or TRBV12-4 to TRBJ2-7; 14 bases are a match to TRBD2. This CDR3 comprises 15 residues. The CDR3 coding sequence is TGTGCCGGCAGTGCGACTAGCGGGGGGGGCTTCGAGCAGTACTTC. It codes for CAGSATSGGGFEQYF.

Ten or more counts support this clonotype. The chain links TRBV7-3 to TRBJ2-7; unclear D gene. The CDR3 is 15 residues long. V dropped 2 bases and J dropped 3 bases, with 14 bases sitting between them. The V gene's germline CDR1 is SGHTA and CDR2 FQGTGA. Here the CDR3 DNA reads TGTGCCAGCAGCTTAGACTCTCCAGCCGTCTACGAGCAGTACTTC. Translated, it gives CASSLDSPAVYEQYF.

This clonotype showed up just a few times. The chain joins TRBV29-1 to TRBJ1-1; D gene uncertain. Per the germline V gene, CDR1 is SQVTM and CDR2 is ANQGSEA. This CDR3 comprises 11 residues. The germline V and J ends were trimmed by 0 bases and 7 bases, with 6 bases remaining between them. CDR3 amino acids: CSVEDKVEAFF. Here the CDR3 DNA reads TGCAGCGTTGAAGATAAGGTTGAAGCTTTCTTT.